The clone carrying this T cell receptor (beta chain) was observed at least ten times. Antigen specificity is unknown. The cDNA had a unique molecular identifier and a template-switch universal primer site. TCRdb reprocessed the 5' RACE reads with MiXCR, giving one entry per CDR3 protein. Of approximately 670,000 distinct CDR3 sequences detected, less than 7% appear once; the ten largest clones hold roughly 1.6%. This entry is derived from a study of identical twins. The CDR3 covers 12 residues. The V gene end was trimmed by 6 bases and the J gene end by 7 bases; junction bases not matched to a gene: 2. Per the germline V gene, CDR1 is DFQATT and CDR2 is SNEGSKA (reference sequence). General study results and limits: Out-of-frame alpha sequences shared by twins showed excess low generation probability.

V is TRBV20-1 and J is TRBJ2-1, with 11 bases fitting TRBD1. Material: naive T cells sorted from blood. This clonotype originated in a man between 18 and 35 years old in good health. CDR3 protein: CSAWDRGNEQFF. CDR3 nucleotides: TGCAGTGCATGGGACAGGGGGAATGAGCAGTTCTTC.